This T cell receptor (beta chain) originates from a study of CD4 and CD8 cells across lung adenocarcinoma regions. CDR1 is KGHDR, CDR2 SFDVKD, per germline. The CDR3 totals 13 residues. V was pared by 5 bases and J by 4 bases, with 10 bases between. Donors had localized lung adenocarcinoma, a non-small cell lung cancer. This clonotype showed up many times. TCRdb independently ran MiXCR on the PCR reads; one entry per CDR3 protein. The sample includes 12,000 or so distinct CDR3 sequences, roughly 43% of them seen just once. The receptor was derived from a female donor with lung adenocarcinoma. The CD4 and CD8 labels of this study may be unreliable. The specimen sequenced was CD8+ T cells from the margin of a lung tumor. The chain uses TRBV24-1 and TRBJ2-5, with a weak D call TRBD1 (6 bases). The CDR3 region is CATSVTGSETQYF. The CDR3 DNA is TGTGCCACCAGTGTAACAGGGTCAGAGACCCAGTACTTC.